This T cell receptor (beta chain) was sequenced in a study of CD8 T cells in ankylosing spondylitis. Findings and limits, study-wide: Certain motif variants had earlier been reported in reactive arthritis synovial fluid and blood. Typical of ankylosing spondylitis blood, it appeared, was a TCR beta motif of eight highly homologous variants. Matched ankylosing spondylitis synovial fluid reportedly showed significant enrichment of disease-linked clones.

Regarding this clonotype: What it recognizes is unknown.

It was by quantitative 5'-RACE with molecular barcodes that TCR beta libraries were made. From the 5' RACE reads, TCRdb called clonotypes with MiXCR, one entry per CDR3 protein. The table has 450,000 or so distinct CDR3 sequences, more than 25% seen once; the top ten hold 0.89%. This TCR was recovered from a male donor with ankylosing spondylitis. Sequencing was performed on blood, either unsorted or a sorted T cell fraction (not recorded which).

The CDR3 coding sequence is TGTGCCAGCAGCCAAGAAGGGACTAGGGGAAATGAGCAGTTCTTC. It translates to CASSQEGTRGNEQFF. The chain carries TRBV3-1 and TRBJ2-1, with 8 positions matching TRBD2. After removal of 0 bases from V and 7 bases from J, the junction contained 5 bases not matched to a gene. Germline assignment: CDR1 LGHDT and CDR2 YNNKEL (reference sequence). The CDR3 is 15 residues long.